Each of the 27 T cell receptor beta chains below was sequenced from the same sample in a study of OX40 agonist ivuxolimab in advanced cancers. Sequencing used immunoSEQ multiplex PCR; TCRdb keeps in-frame clones, though not all of them. The repertoire consists of fewer than 65,000 clones, with 90% occurring once and the leading ten covering approximately 2%. The source was CD4+ or CD8+ T cells sorted from blood, collected in a trial of the OX40 agonist ivuxolimab. These receptor sequences come from an adult with an advanced solid tumor such as melanoma, head and neck, liver or kidney cancer.

The chain links TRBV6-5 to TRBJ2-3; the match to TRBD1 covers 10 bases. J gave up 2 bases and V 0 bases, and 2 bases lay outside the gene matches. Looked up from germline, CDR1 is MNHEY and CDR2 is SVGAGI. There are 16 residues in the CDR3. Written as DNA, the CDR3 is TGTGCCAGCAGTTACTCGAGACAGGGGGCCACAGATACGCAGTATTTT. It encodes CASSYSRQGATDTQYF.

J is TRBJ2-2 and V is TRBV29-1; no clear D. The CDR3 sequence is 10 residues long. The germline CDR1 and CDR2 sequences are SQVTM and ANQGSEA. V lost 6 bases, J lost 6 bases, and 5 bases lay in between. The CDR3 bases are TGCAGCGTCTTAGCCGGGGAGCTGTTTTTT. Translated: CSVLAGELFF.

The chain combines TRBV7-3 with TRBJ1-2; D is uncertain. The CDR3 has 14 residues. Germline V CDR1 and CDR2: SGHTA, FQGTGA. Trimming removed 2 bases at V and 2 bases at J, with 9 bases between. CDR3 loop: CASSLSPDNYGYTF. DNA for the CDR3: TGTGCCAGCAGCTTATCTCCGGACAACTATGGCTACACCTTC.

The chain couples TRBV7-3 to TRBJ1-2; D perhaps matches TRBD1 (5 bases). The ends were cut back, 5 bases at V and 8 bases at J, with 15 bases in the middle. Germline CDR1 reads SGHTA; CDR2 reads FQGTGA. The CDR3 runs 13 residues. DNA for the CDR3: TGTGCCAGCAGCCCGGGGCCCGCGAAAGGCTACACCTTC. This gives the protein CASSPGPAKGYTF.

The V call is TRBV28, the J call TRBJ2-7; 9 positions agree with TRBD1. The junction had 4 bases not matched to a gene; V was cut back by 5 bases and J by 5 bases. CDR1 and CDR2 (germline): MDHEN, SYDVKM. The CDR3 spans 13 residues. CDR3 protein: CASSLDRGHEQYF. The CDR3 nucleotides read TGTGCCAGCAGTCTGGACAGGGGCCACGAGCAGTACTTC.

The chain has TRBV6-5 and TRBJ2-3; the D call may be TRBD1 or TRBD2 (5 bases each). The CDR3 runs 13 residues. Germline V gene lookup returns CDR1 MNHEY and CDR2 SVGAGI. V shed 2 bases and J shed 3 bases, with 6 bases lying between them. DNA of the CDR3: TGTGCCAGCAGTTACGGGGGAACAGATACGCAGTATTTT. Protein product: CASSYGGTDTQYF.

The CDR3 is CASSPMSGRAPEQYF. The CDR3 nucleotides read TGTGCCAGCAGCCCCATGAGCGGGAGGGCCCCCGAGCAGTACTTC. The chain recombines TRBV7-2 with TRBJ2-7, with 10 nucleotides matching TRBD2. The CDR3 has 15 residues. V shed 5 bases, J shed 6 bases, and the junction held 10 bases outside the gene matches. CDR1 SGHTA and CDR2 FQGNSA come from the germline V gene.

This chain joins TRBV19 and TRBJ1-6; D uncertain. Trimming took off 0 bases at V and 9 bases at J, with 6 bases between the two ends. The length of the CDR3 is 13 residues. Germline CDR1 reads LNHDA; CDR2 reads SQIVND (reference sequence). The CDR3 spells CASSIDGSSPLHF. The CDR3 region has the DNA TGTGCCAGTAGTATAGATGGGAGTTCACCCCTCCACTTT.

This clone has a handful of counts. The rearrangement joins TRBV28 to TRBJ1-5; no clear D gene. Per the germline V gene, CDR1 is MDHEN and CDR2 is SYDVKM. The CDR3 runs to 16 residues. The V and J ends lost 2 bases and 0 bases respectively, with 11 bases between them. CDR3 DNA: TGTGCCAGCAGTTTAAGTCAGATGTATAGCAATCAGCCCCAGCATTTT. Its translation: CASSLSQMYSNQPQHF.

This clone was found a few times. V and J are TRBV5-1 and TRBJ2-3, with TRBD2 matching 13 bases. The CDR3 has 14 amino acids. Germline V CDR1 and CDR2: SGHRS, YFSETQ. V was pared by 4 bases and J by 6 bases, with 2 bases of the junction left unmatched. CDR3 in amino acids: CASSPLAGGDTQYF. In DNA form, the CDR3 reads TGCGCCAGCAGCCCACTAGCGGGGGGGGATACGCAGTATTTT. The entire variable domain, with the rest obtained from reference TRBV5-1 and TRBJ2-3, is as follows: KAGVTQTPRYLIKTRGQQVTLSCSPISGHRSVSWYQQTPGQGLQFLFEYFSETQRNKGNFPGRFSGRQFSNSRSEMNVSTLELGDSALYLCASSPLAGGDTQYFGPGTRLTVL.

The genes are TRBV5-4 and TRBJ1-2, with D perhaps TRBD1 (6 bases). Trimming took 1 base from V and 2 from J, leaving 12 bases between them. In germline, CDR1 is SGHNT, CDR2 YYREEE (reference sequence). There are 15 residues in the CDR3. CDR3 bases: TGTGCCAGCAGCTTGCAATCGACAGGAAACTATGGCTACACCTTC. Translating it yields CASSLQSTGNYGYTF.

V and J are TRBV6-5 and TRBJ2-7; maybe TRBD1 (5 bases). V lost 2 bases and J lost 0, with 11 bases in between. Looked up from germline, CDR1 is MNHEY and CDR2 is SVGAGI. This CDR3 contains 15 residues. The CDR3 nucleotides are TGTGCCAGCAGTTACGTCCGGACATCCTCCTACGAGCAGTACTTC. Translating gives CASSYVRTSSYEQYF.

The chain is built from TRBV28 and TRBJ2-5; 8 nucleotides match TRBD1. Trimming cost V 4 bases and J 1 base; bases outside gene matches: 8. CDR1 MDHEN and CDR2 SYDVKM come from the germline V gene. The CDR3 has 16 residues. The CDR3 DNA sequence: TGTGCCAGCAGTTCCCGACAGGGGTCAGTCCAAGAGACCCAGTACTTC. Protein: CASSSRQGSVQETQYF.

This clone turned up a few times. J is TRBJ1-1 and V is TRBV6-1, with a weak D call TRBD1 (5 bases). V was clipped by 2 bases and J by 0 bases, with 10 bases between them. The germline V gene encodes CDR1 MNHNS and CDR2 SASEGT. CDR3 length: 15 amino acids. The CDR3 DNA is TGTGCCAGCAGTGAAATAGGGACGATGAACACTGAAGCTTTCTTT. Its protein product is CASSEIGTMNTEAFF.

The chain recombines TRBV6-5 with TRBJ1-2; D remains ambiguous. V was pared by 4 bases and J by 8 bases, with 14 bases between. The length of the CDR3 is 13 residues. In germline, CDR1 is MNHEY, CDR2 SVGAGI. The CDR3 DNA reads TGTGCCAGCAGTTTTGGTCCGGCCCAGGGCTACACCTTC. This translates into CASSFGPAQGYTF.

Notes on this clone: Distinct nucleotide sequences in the sample also encode this CDR3. This chain links TRBV6-4 with TRBJ1-5; no clear D. Trimming removed 8 bases from V and 4 bases from J, with 6 bases in between. The CDR3 extends over 11 amino acids. Germline lookup yields CDR1 MRHNA and CDR2 SNTAGT. The CDR3 here is CASGMNQPQHF. The DNA of the CDR3 is TGTGCCAGCGGGATGAATCAGCCCCAGCATTTT.

Note on this clone: One end of the junction fails to match germline, which may point to a read error. The chain links TRBV5-6 to TRBJ1-5; the D is unclear. CDR3 size: 16 residues. Germline CDR1 and CDR2: SGHDT and YYEEEE. The CDR3 sequence: CASSFRGILSDQPQHF. The CDR3 region has the DNA TGTGCCAGCAGCTTCCGGGGAATACTTAGCGATCAGCCCCAGCATTTT.

The chain employs TRBV2 and TRBJ1-4; 8 nucleotides match TRBD1. Trimming at V came to 0 bases and at J to 8 bases, leaving 8 bases not matched to a gene. The CDR3 is 16 amino acids. Germline V gene data show CDR1 as SNHLY and CDR2 as FYNNEI. CDR3 in amino acids: CASSEALGQGYEKLFF. CDR3 DNA sequence: TGTGCCAGCAGTGAAGCGCTAGGACAGGGCTACGAAAAACTGTTTTTT.

The J gene is TRBJ1-1, the V gene TRBV27, with 7 bases aligning to TRBD1. CDR3 size: 15 residues. Germline-derived CDR1 and CDR2 are MNHEY and SMNVEV (reference sequence). The V and J ends lost 8 bases and 0 bases, in that order; junction bases with no gene match: 9. The CDR3 nucleotides are TGTGCCAGCTTACCTATGGGACAGCTGAACACTGAAGCTTTCTTT. This codes for CASLPMGQLNTEAFF.

The CDR3 DNA reads as TGTGCCAGCAGCCTACCAGTAGCCAAAAACATTCAGTACTTC. Its protein product is CASSLPVAKNIQYF. V usage is TRBV7-2 and J usage is TRBJ2-4; no clear D gene. This CDR3 is 14 amino acids long. The V gene's germline CDR1 is SGHTA and CDR2 FQGNSA. V lost 5 bases to trimming and J lost 0 bases, with 8 bases between them.

This clone showed up just once. This chain uses TRBV28 with TRBJ1-1; weak D call: TRBD1 (6 bases). CDR3 length equals 14 residues. The germline V gene encodes CDR1 MDHEN and CDR2 SYDVKM. V lost 1 base, J lost 5 bases, and 11 bases lay in between. The CDR3 sequence: CASSLLGGPTEAFF. The CDR3 region has the DNA TGTGCCAGCAGTTTATTGGGGGGGCCTACTGAAGCTTTCTTT.

The chain is built from TRBV7-8 and TRBJ1-5, with 10 bases identical to TRBD1. The V segment lost 3 bases and the J segment 2 bases; nucleotides outside the gene matches: 1. CDR3 length: 15 residues. Germline CDR1 is SGHVS and CDR2 is FQNEAQ. Written as DNA, the CDR3 is TGTGCCAGCAGCTTCGGGACAGGGGGCAATCAGCCCCAGCATTTT. It is translated as CASSFGTGGNQPQHF.

The chain recombines TRBV25-1 with TRBJ1-1; D remains unclear. Trimming removed 4 bases from V and 9 bases from J, with 12 bases in between. Germline-derived CDR1 and CDR2 are MGHDK and SYGVNS. The CDR3 is 12 amino acids. The CDR3 DNA sequence: TGTGCCAGCAGTGTGACGGCAGGTAAAGCTTTCTTT. This translates into CASSVTAGKAFF.

V gene TRBV5-8 combines with J gene TRBJ2-7, with 11 bases aligning to TRBD2. Germline loops: CDR1 SGHTS, CDR2 YDEGEE. The CDR3 is 15 residues long. The J segment lost 7 bases and the V segment lost 1 base, leaving 7 bases of the junction unmatched. CDR3: CASSLTSGRIKEQYF. CDR3 bases: TGTGCCAGCAGCTTGACTAGCGGGAGAATTAAAGAGCAGTACTTC. The full variable domain, in which reference TRBV5-8 and TRBJ2-7 provide the parts outside the CDR3, is EAGVTQSPTHLIKTRGQQATLRCSPISGHTSVYWYQQALGLGLQFLLWYDEGEERNRGNFPPRFSGRQFPNYSSELNVNALELEDSALYLCASSLTSGRIKEQYFGPGTRLTVT.

This sequence joins TRBV30 and TRBJ2-4, with D perhaps matching TRBD2 (6 bases). Germline values: CDR1 GTSNPN, CDR2 SVGIG (reference sequence). V shed 3 bases and J shed 4 bases, with 13 bases lying between them. The CDR3 has 14 amino acids. The CDR3 DNA is TGTGCCTGGAGGGCCCCGGGACTGAAAAACATTCAGTACTTC. Its translation is CAWRAPGLKNIQYF.

The V and J genes are TRBV18 and TRBJ1-1, with D unclear. Deletions cut 2 bases from V and 1 base from J, with 8 bases between. The length of the CDR3 is 14 residues. CDR1 is KGHSH and CDR2 is LQKENI in the germline V gene. CDR3 protein: CASSPSWQNTEAFF. As DNA, the CDR3 is TGTGCCAGCTCACCATCTTGGCAGAACACTGAAGCTTTCTTT.

CDR3 nucleotides: TGTGCCAGCCTGGGACAAACGAACACCGGGGAGCTGTTTTTT. Translated: CASLGQTNTGELFF. The J gene is TRBJ2-2, the V gene TRBV6-1; possible D gene TRBD1, 6 bases. The CDR3 extends over 14 amino acids. Trimming took 8 bases from V and 0 from J, leaving 10 bases between them. In germline, CDR1 is MNHNS, CDR2 SASEGT.